The T cell receptor beta chain described here comes from a study of PD-L1 blockade in urothelial cancer. Turning to the study itself: The researchers analyzed blood 3 weeks (second dose) and 6 weeks after treatment start.

This table comes from immunoSEQ multiplex PCR, and its TCRdb copy is limited to in-frame clones, with some not included. Of roughly 26,000 clones in the sample, 86% were seen once. The CDR3 runs to 17 residues. With V trimmed by 6 bases and J by 3 bases, 7 bases remained unmatched. Germline V gene sequence: CDR1 MNHEY, CDR2 SMNVEV (reference sequence). The sample was PBMCs, taken around atezolizumab (anti-PD-L1) treatment. The receptor comes from a man aged 55 to 70 with urothelial cancer. V usage is TRBV27 and J usage is TRBJ2-1; 14 nucleotides agree with TRBD2. In DNA, the CDR3 is TGTGCCAGCAGACGAGGGACTAGCGGGAGTATCTACAATGAGCAGTTCTTC. This translates into CASRRGTSGSIYNEQFF.